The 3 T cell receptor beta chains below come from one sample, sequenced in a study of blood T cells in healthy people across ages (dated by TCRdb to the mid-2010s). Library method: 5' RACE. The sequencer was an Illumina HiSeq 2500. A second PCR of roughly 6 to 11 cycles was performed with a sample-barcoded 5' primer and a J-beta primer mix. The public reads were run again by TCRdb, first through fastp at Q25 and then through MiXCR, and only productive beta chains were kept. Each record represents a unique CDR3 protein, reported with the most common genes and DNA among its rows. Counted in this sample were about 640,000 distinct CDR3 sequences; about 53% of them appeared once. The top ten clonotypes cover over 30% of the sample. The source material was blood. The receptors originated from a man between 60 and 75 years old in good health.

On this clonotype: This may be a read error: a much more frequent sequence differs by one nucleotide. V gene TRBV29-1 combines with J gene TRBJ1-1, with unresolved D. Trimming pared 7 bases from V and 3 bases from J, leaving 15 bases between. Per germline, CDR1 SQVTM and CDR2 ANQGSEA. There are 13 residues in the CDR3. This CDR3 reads CSGPDGPYTEAFF. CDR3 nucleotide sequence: TGCAGCGGTCCGGATGGGCCCTACACTGAAGCTTTCTTT.

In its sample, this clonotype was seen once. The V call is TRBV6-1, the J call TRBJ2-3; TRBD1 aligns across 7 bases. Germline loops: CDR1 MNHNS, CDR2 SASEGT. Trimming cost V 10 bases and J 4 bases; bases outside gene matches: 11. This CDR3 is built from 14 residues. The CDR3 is CATDPGQAADTQYF. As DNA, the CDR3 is TGTGCCACCGACCCAGGACAGGCGGCAGATACGCAGTATTTT.

The CDR3 loop reads CASSEVAGDYEQYF. CDR3 in DNA: TGCGCCAGCAGTGAGGTAGCGGGGGACTACGAGCAGTACTTC. This chain uses TRBV10-2 with TRBJ2-7; 9 bases fit TRBD2. The germline CDR1 and CDR2 sequences are WSHSY and SAAADI. Unmatched junction bases numbered 2, after V lost 2 bases and J lost 3 bases. The CDR3 covers 14 residues.